What follows are 27 T cell receptor beta chains derived from one specimen sequenced in a study of radiotherapy plus CTLA-4 blockade in lung cancer (dated by TCRdb to the late 2010s). The library came from the immunoSEQ multiplex PCR assay. The table was pulled from immuneACCESS by TCRdb, which kept in-frame rearrangements only. Such tables lose some clones; where checked, under half of the loss comes from unresolved V genes, and the rest has no known cause. The sample includes roughly 62,000 clones, with around 69% observed a single time. About 3% of the sample rests with the top ten. This sample comprised peripheral blood, obtained from a patient treated with radiotherapy plus ipilimumab. These receptors were obtained from a human donor with non-small cell lung cancer who had a complete response to radiotherapy plus ipilimumab.

The chain joins TRBV5-4 to TRBJ2-5; TRBD2 matches 8 bases. The J call may be faulty, since TRBJ2-7 better matches the DNA end. Germline CDR1 SGHNT, CDR2 YYREEE (reference sequence). The CDR3 has 14 amino acids. CDR3 coding DNA: TGTGCCAGCAGCCAGACTAGCGTAAGCTACGAGCAGTACTTC. Its protein is CASSQTSVSYEQYF.

This chain links TRBV19 with TRBJ2-7, with a tentative D call TRBD2 (6 bases). The CDR3 has 15 residues. V was trimmed by 4 bases and J by 2 bases, leaving 15 bases between them. The germline V gene encodes CDR1 LNHDA and CDR2 SQIVND (reference sequence). The CDR3 protein is CASSNRQRLAYEQYF. In DNA form, the CDR3 reads TGTGCCAGTAGTAACCGACAGAGACTAGCCTACGAGCAGTACTTC.

The chain recombines TRBV7-8 with TRBJ2-3; 7 nucleotides align to TRBD2. The germline gives CDR1 SGHVS, CDR2 FQNEAQ. J was trimmed by 1 base and V by 1 base; bases with no gene match: 5. The CDR3 is 16 amino acids. The CDR3 nucleotides are TGTGCCAGCAGCTTAGTGCCCAGCGGGGGCACAGATACGCAGTATTTT. Translation gives CASSLVPSGGTDTQYF.

In this sample, this clone turned up once. CDR3: CASTGDRTLKAFF. CDR3 DNA: TGTGCCAGTACTGGGGACAGGACGTTAAAAGCTTTCTTT. The rearrangement uses TRBV19 and TRBJ1-1; 8 bases fit TRBD1. Germline V CDR1 and CDR2: LNHDA, SQIVND (reference sequence). The V segment lost 7 bases and the J segment 9 bases; nucleotides outside the gene matches: 10. The CDR3 runs to 13 residues.

This clone was counted a few times. The chain has TRBV30 and TRBJ1-6; possibly TRBD1 for D (6 bases). V gave up 5 bases and J gave up 9 bases, with 14 bases separating them. In germline, CDR1 is GTSNPN, CDR2 SVGIG (reference sequence). This CDR3 has 13 amino acids. In DNA, the CDR3 is TGTGCCTGGTCCGACAGGAGTCCTTCACCCCTCCACTTT. Its protein product is CAWSDRSPSPLHF.

A note on this clone: At one of its ends the junction is not consistent with the germline gene, which may arise from a read error. The CDR3 here is CASSLDRGNQPQHF. The CDR3 DNA is TGTGCCAGCAGCCTAGACAGGGGCAATCAGCCCCAGCATTTT. This chain joins TRBV11-2 and TRBJ1-5; 7 nucleotides match TRBD1. Germline CDR1 reads SGHAT; CDR2 reads FQNNGV. The length of the CDR3 is 14 residues.

This chain connects TRBV19 to TRBJ1-5; D not resolved. The germline V and J ends were trimmed by 3 bases and 0 bases, with 15 bases remaining between them. The CDR3 covers 17 residues. CDR1 LNHDA and CDR2 SQIVND come from the germline V gene (reference sequence). CDR3: CASSMGGGRGSNQPQHF. The DNA for the CDR3 is TGTGCCAGTAGTATGGGTGGAGGGCGTGGTAGCAATCAGCCCCAGCATTTT.

This chain joins TRBV30 and TRBJ1-2; maybe TRBD1 (6 bases). The V gene lost 5 bases and the J gene lost 2 bases, with 9 bases spanning the gap. The CDR3 consists of 12 residues. The germline gives CDR1 GTSNPN, CDR2 SVGIG (reference sequence). The CDR3 protein is CAWGGQNYGYTF. CDR3 in DNA: TGTGCCTGGGGAGGACAGAACTATGGCTACACCTTC.

J is TRBJ1-6 and V is TRBV2, with D perhaps matching TRBD1 (5 bases). The CDR3 is 17 residues long. Trimming removed 4 bases at V and 8 bases at J, with 21 bases between. CDR1 and CDR2 (germline): SNHLY, FYNNEI. As DNA, the CDR3 is TGTGCCAGCAGTGTTAGGGCTACCGGCTGGGGGGATTCACCCCTCCACTTT. Translation gives CASSVRATGWGDSPLHF.

The chain uses TRBV11-2 and TRBJ2-2; D gene uncertain. Trimming took 5 bases from V and 3 from J, leaving 7 bases between them. This CDR3 is 13 amino acids long. From germline, CDR1 is SGHAT and CDR2 FQNNGV. The CDR3 protein is CASSLDYTGELFF. CDR3 in DNA: TGTGCCAGCAGCCTCGACTACACCGGGGAGCTGTTTTTT.

This clone has more than one count but fewer than ten. The chain couples TRBV15 to TRBJ2-7, with D perhaps TRBD2 (6 bases). The CDR3 totals 14 residues. The germline CDR1 and CDR2 sequences are LNHNV and YYDKDF (reference sequence). The V gene lost 1 base and the J gene lost 6 bases, with 13 bases spanning the gap. CDR3 coding DNA: TGTGCCACCAGCAGAGTCAGGGAGGCTGGCGAGCAGTACTTC. It is translated as CATSRVREAGEQYF.

The V call is TRBV9, the J call TRBJ2-1; 8 nucleotides align to TRBD2. V shed 1 base, J shed 8 bases, and the junction held 5 bases outside the gene matches. Germline V lookup: CDR1 SGDLS, CDR2 YYNGEE. CDR3 length: 14 amino acids. In DNA form, the CDR3 reads TGTGCCAGCAGCGTAACGGGGGGGCCCGATGAGCAGTTCTTC. Its protein is CASSVTGGPDEQFF.

The chain uses TRBV7-6 and TRBJ2-6; D is undetermined. The ends were cut back, 2 bases at V and 5 bases at J, with 10 bases in the middle. This CDR3 contains 15 residues. Per the germline V gene, CDR1 is SGHVS and CDR2 is FNYEAQ. CDR3 in amino acids: CASSLPTPRANVLTF. CDR3 DNA sequence: TGTGCCAGCAGCTTACCGACACCTAGGGCCAACGTCCTGACTTTC.

The CDR3 nucleotides are TGTGCCAGCTCACCTTCCGGGACAGGGGCCACTGGGGCCAACGTCCTGACTTTC. Translating gives CASSPSGTGATGANVLTF. The genes are TRBV18 and TRBJ2-6, with 10 positions matching TRBD1. With V trimmed by 3 bases and J by 2 bases, 7 bases remained unmatched. The CDR3 extends over 18 amino acids. The germline CDR1 and CDR2 sequences are KGHSH and LQKENI.

This clone has just a few counts. The V and J genes are TRBV30 and TRBJ1-2; D may be TRBD1 (6 bases). This CDR3 contains 15 residues. Germline V gives CDR1 GTSNPN, CDR2 SVGIG (reference sequence). The germline V and J ends were trimmed by 0 bases and 6 bases, with 17 bases remaining between them. CDR3 loop: CAWSVLAGALDGYTF. The CDR3 coding sequence is TGTGCCTGGAGTGTACTCGCGGGGGCACTCGATGGCTACACCTTC.

The chain carries TRBV4-3 and TRBJ2-7; D unclear. The V gene's germline CDR1 is LGHNA and CDR2 YSLEER. The CDR3 loop spans 14 amino acids. Trimming pared 1 base from V and 2 bases from J, leaving 9 bases between. The CDR3 sequence: CASSQGFTAYEQYF. Written as DNA, the CDR3 is TGCGCCAGCAGCCAAGGGTTCACAGCCTACGAGCAGTACTTC.

J is TRBJ1-1 and V is TRBV10-3; the D gene is possibly TRBD1 (6 bases). The CDR3 has 15 residues. Looked up from germline, CDR1 is ENHRY and CDR2 is SYGVKD. V lost 10 bases, J lost 0 bases, and 18 bases lay in between. In nucleotides, the CDR3 is TGTGCCACATCCCGGACAGAGACTATGAACACTGAAGCTTTCTTT. It is translated as CATSRTETMNTEAFF.

A single count supports this clone. This CDR3 is CASLPGRGTEAFF. DNA of the CDR3: TGTGCCAGCCTACCAGGGAGGGGCACTGAAGCTTTCTTT. This chain uses TRBV18 with TRBJ1-1, with D maybe TRBD1 (5 bases). Trimming took off 8 bases at V and 4 bases at J, with 14 bases between the two ends. Germline V gene data show CDR1 as KGHSH and CDR2 as LQKENI. The CDR3 runs to 13 residues.

This chain's CDR3 is CASSQEPGQQARGYTF. CDR3 bases: TGCGCCAGCAGCCAAGAGCCAGGGCAGCAGGCTAGGGGCTACACCTTC. The chain uses TRBV4-3 and TRBJ1-2; D possibly corresponds to TRBD1 (5 bases). This CDR3 is built from 16 residues. CDR1 LGHNA and CDR2 YSLEER come from the germline V gene. V was pared by 0 bases and J by 8 bases, with 19 bases between.

This rearrangement joins TRBV10-3 to TRBJ2-5; D not certain. Germline loops: CDR1 ENHRY, CDR2 SYGVKD. Trimming took off 4 bases at V and 5 bases at J, with 11 bases between the two ends. The CDR3 covers 13 residues. CDR3 in DNA: TGTGCCATCAGTGGAACCAACGGGGAGACCCAGTACTTC. Encoded protein: CAISGTNGETQYF.

This clone occurred many times. V and J are TRBV7-6 and TRBJ1-3; 8 bases fit TRBD1. Trimming removed 5 bases from V and 6 bases from J; junction bases left unmatched: 9. Germline V gene data show CDR1 as SGHVS and CDR2 as FNYEAQ. The CDR3 totals 15 residues. The CDR3 sequence: CASSISGQGKNTIYF. CDR3 coding DNA: TGTGCCAGCAGCATCAGCGGACAGGGTAAAAACACCATATATTTT.

The chain is built from TRBV30 and TRBJ2-3; 7 bases line up with TRBD1. CDR3 length equals 15 residues. With V trimmed by 2 bases and J by 4 bases, 9 bases remained unmatched. Germline V CDR1 and CDR2: GTSNPN, SVGIG (reference sequence). The CDR3 coding sequence is TGTGCCTGGAGTAACAGGGGCCAATATCCAGATACGCAGTATTTT. Its translation: CAWSNRGQYPDTQYF.

This clone has more than one count but fewer than ten. The gene calls are TRBV5-4 and TRBJ1-1; D perhaps matches TRBD1 (6 bases). Germline-derived CDR1 and CDR2 are SGHNT and YYREEE (reference sequence). The CDR3 covers 13 residues. Between the trimmed V and J ends, which lost 5 bases and 1 base, there was a span of 9 bases. CDR3 nucleotides: TGTGCCAGCAGTTGGGACACGAACACTGAAGCTTTCTTT. Its protein product is CASSWDTNTEAFF.

The chain recombines TRBV5-1 with TRBJ2-7, with 7 bases fitting TRBD1. Trimming took 2 bases from V and 1 from J; bases not matched to a gene: 6. From germline, CDR1 is SGHRS and CDR2 YFSETQ. The CDR3 has 15 residues. The CDR3 DNA sequence: TGCGCCAGCAGCTTTACGACAGGGACGTCCTACGAGCAGTACTTC. Encoded protein: CASSFTTGTSYEQYF. Using reference TRBV5-1 and TRBJ2-7 for the parts outside the CDR3, the full variable domain is KAGVTQTPRYLIKTRGQQVTLSCSPISGHRSVSWYQQTPGQGLQFLFEYFSETQRNKGNFPGRFSGRQFSNSRSEMNVSTLELGDSALYLCASSFTTGTSYEQYFGPGTRLTVT.

The V and J genes are TRBV29-1 and TRBJ1-2, with 8 bases matching TRBD1. This CDR3 has 15 residues. After removal of 2 bases from V and 4 bases from J, the junction contained 9 bases not matched to a gene. The V gene's germline CDR1 is SQVTM and CDR2 ANQGSEA. CDR3 residues: CSVERQGARSYGYTF. In DNA, the CDR3 is TGCAGCGTTGAACGGCAGGGGGCCAGGTCCTATGGCTACACCTTC.

This clone was seen a few times. The V call is TRBV7-9, the J call TRBJ2-7, with TRBD1 matching 10 bases. Per the germline V gene, CDR1 is SEHNR and CDR2 is FQNEAQ (reference sequence). This CDR3 contains 13 residues. Trimming took 5 bases from V and 8 from J; bases not matched to a gene: 6. The CDR3 nucleotides read TGTGCCAGCAGCCCAGGACAGGGGGGTAAGCAGTACTTC. Translating it yields CASSPGQGGKQYF. The whole variable domain, remainder taken from reference TRBV7-9 and TRBJ2-7, is DTGVSQNPRHKITKRGQNVTFRCDPISEHNRLYWYRQTLGQGPEFLTYFQNEAQLEKSRLLSDRFSAERPKGSFSTLEIQRTEQGDSAMYLCASSPGQGGKQYFGPGTRLTVT.

This chain links TRBV12-2 with TRBJ1-5; TRBD1, the table's D call, was not compared with the DNA. TRBV12-2 is annotated as a pseudogene. The CDR3 is made up of 16 amino acids. CDR3 sequence reads: CASRSGGTGGHQPQHF. The CDR3 nucleotides read TGTGCAAGTCGCTCGGGGGGGACAGGGGGACACCAGCCCCAGCATTTT.